Listed here are 21 T cell receptor beta chains from one sample, sequenced in a study of blood T cell repertoires in COVID-19. Produced via immunoSEQ multiplex PCR; TCRdb's table is partial and in-frame only. The sample includes roughly 200,000 clones, roughly 90% seen only once; the top ten take around 4%. Sequenced: PBMCs or T cells enriched from blood (not recorded which). The receptors here all came from a woman younger than 45 who had been exposed to COVID-19.

The V and J genes are TRBV6-5 and TRBJ2-5; D might be TRBD2 (5 bases). Germline CDR1 and CDR2: MNHEY and SVGAGI. V lost 6 bases and J lost 4, with 9 bases in between. The CDR3 spans 12 residues. The chain's CDR3 is CASRLAGETQYF. For the CDR3, the DNA is TGTGCCAGCAGGCTAGCTGGAGAGACCCAGTACTTC.

This clone showed up just once. CDR3 in DNA: TGCGCCAGCAGCCAAGTTGCGGTTAACTTAGAGCAGCCCCAGCATTTT. It codes for CASSQVAVNLEQPQHF. The chain has TRBV4-1 and TRBJ1-5, with no clear D. Germline lookup yields CDR1 MGHRA and CDR2 YSYEKL. CDR3 length: 16 residues. V gave up 1 base and J gave up 7 bases, with 17 bases separating them.

This chain links TRBV13 with TRBJ2-6, with 9 bases matching TRBD1. The CDR3 contains 18 residues. The V gene end was trimmed by 5 bases and the J gene end by 1 base; junction bases not matched to a gene: 9. In germline, CDR1 is PRHDT, CDR2 FYEKMQ (reference sequence). CDR3 protein: CASSISTGGLSGANVLTF. The CDR3 nucleotides read TGTGCCAGCAGCATAAGCACAGGGGGCCTATCTGGGGCCAACGTCCTGACTTTC.

The sample holds one count of this clone. CDR3 sequence reads: CASSSLARQETQYF. The CDR3 bases are TGTGCCAGCAGTTCCCTGGCCCGACAAGAGACCCAGTACTTC. This chain connects TRBV27 to TRBJ2-5; D gene unclear. The V end lost 4 bases, the J end lost 2 bases, and 11 bases lay between the germline ends. The CDR3 is 14 amino acids. Germline-derived CDR1 and CDR2 are MNHEY and SMNVEV (reference sequence).

The V call is TRBV5-8, the J call TRBJ1-5; possible D gene TRBD1, 5 bases. Looked up from germline, CDR1 is SGHTS and CDR2 is YDEGEE. The germline V and J ends were trimmed by 1 base and 3 bases, with 14 bases remaining between them. The CDR3 runs to 16 residues. The CDR3 spells CASSLIPGGANQPQHF. The CDR3 DNA sequence: TGTGCCAGCAGCTTGATTCCGGGTGGGGCCAATCAGCCCCAGCATTTT.

The chain carries TRBV6-5 and TRBJ2-7; 9 bases align to TRBD2. V was clipped by 8 bases and J by 4 bases; unmatched bases: 6. This CDR3 is built from 13 residues. Germline CDR1 is MNHEY and CDR2 is SVGAGI. CDR3 sequence (DNA): TGTGCCAGCTTAGCGGGGGTTACTTACGAGCAGTACTTC. This translates into CASLAGVTYEQYF.

This chain joins TRBV6-5 and TRBJ1-2, with 10 positions matching TRBD1. This CDR3 has 14 residues. J was trimmed by 7 bases and V by 6 bases; bases with no gene match: 8. The germline V gene has CDR1 MNHEY and CDR2 SVGAGI. CDR3 loop: CASSPPGQGPGYTF. CDR3 nucleotides: TGTGCCAGCAGCCCCCCGGGACAGGGGCCTGGCTACACCTTC.

This sequence joins TRBV9 and TRBJ1-4; possible D gene TRBD1, 6 bases. CDR3 length: 15 residues. Trimming stripped 8 bases from V and 7 bases from J, with 21 bases between. The germline V gene has CDR1 SGDLS and CDR2 YYNGEE. The CDR3 protein is CASAAGDQKAEKLFF. CDR3 DNA: TGTGCCAGTGCCGCAGGGGATCAGAAAGCTGAAAAACTGTTTTTT.

V is TRBV30 and J is TRBJ2-1; D gene ambiguous. Germline loops: CDR1 GTSNPN, CDR2 SVGIG (reference sequence). The CDR3 totals 15 residues. Trimming left V 0 bases short and J 3 bases short, with 12 bases between. CDR3 residues: CAWSVGESLYNEQFF. The CDR3 DNA reads as TGTGCCTGGAGTGTTGGTGAGAGCCTCTACAATGAGCAGTTCTTC.

J is TRBJ2-7 and V is TRBV19, with D tentatively TRBD2 (7 bases). The CDR3 loop spans 16 amino acids. Germline V gives CDR1 LNHDA, CDR2 SQIVND (reference sequence). Trimming took 0 bases from V and 4 from J, leaving 16 bases between them. The CDR3 is CASSIDGRGAAYEQYF. DNA of the CDR3: TGTGCCAGTAGTATAGATGGTCGGGGGGCGGCATACGAGCAGTACTTC.

J is TRBJ1-4 and V is TRBV19, with D unclear. Trimming stripped 5 bases from V and 1 base from J, with 8 bases between. The CDR3 has 14 amino acids. CDR1 LNHDA and CDR2 SQIVND come from the germline V gene (reference sequence). This chain's CDR3 is CASSSTRTNEKLFF. The CDR3, as DNA: TGTGCCAGTAGTTCCACGCGAACTAATGAAAAACTGTTTTTT.

The genes are TRBV6-1 and TRBJ1-2; TRBD1 is a possible D gene (6 bases). This CDR3 contains 14 residues. Looked up from germline, CDR1 is MNHNS and CDR2 is SASEGT. V lost 2 bases, J lost 7 bases, and 14 bases lay in between. Written as DNA, the CDR3 is TGTGCCAGCAGTGAATCGTGGGGGGGGCGTGGCTACACCTTC. Translated, it gives CASSESWGGRGYTF.

The CDR3 here is CATSPGSQETQYF. As DNA, the CDR3 is TGTGCCACCTCGCCGGGGAGTCAAGAGACCCAGTACTTC. The rearrangement uses TRBV9 and TRBJ2-5; possibly TRBD2 for D (5 bases). Germline assignment: CDR1 SGDLS and CDR2 YYNGEE. This CDR3 comprises 13 residues. V shed 9 bases and J shed 2 bases, with 14 bases lying between them.

This clone was detected once. This chain joins TRBV7-9 and TRBJ2-2; 8 bases line up with TRBD1. Germline lookup yields CDR1 SEHNR and CDR2 FQNEAQ (reference sequence). V shed 3 bases and J 6 bases; nucleotides not matched to a gene: 9. This CDR3 contains 16 residues. The CDR3 spells CASSFRTGPVAGELFF. The CDR3 bases are TGTGCCAGCAGCTTCCGGACAGGGCCCGTAGCCGGGGAGCTGTTTTTT.

V and J are TRBV3-1 (or the pseudogene TRBV3-2) and TRBJ2-5; D ambiguous. Trimming shortened V by 3 bases and J by 2 bases, and 13 bases separated the two germline ends. CDR3 size: 15 residues. Per germline, CDR1 LGHDT and CDR2 YNNKEL (reference sequence). CDR3 DNA: TGTGCCAGCAGCCAGACACTGGCAACTCAAGAGACCCAGTACTTC. It encodes CASSQTLATQETQYF.

Details on this clone: The junction differs from germline at one of its ends, possibly a read error. The J gene is TRBJ2-5, the V gene TRBV3-1 (or the pseudogene TRBV3-2); D unclear. The CDR3 length is 16 residues. Looked up from germline, CDR1 is LGHDT and CDR2 is YNNKEL (reference sequence). The CDR3 bases are TGTGCCAGCAGCCAAGCCGAGGCCTTCCCGCAAGGGACCCAGTACTTC. Amino acid sequence: CASSQAEAFPQGTQYF.

The V gene is TRBV12-5, the J gene TRBJ1-1; 9 nucleotides agree with TRBD1. The J segment lost 4 bases and the V segment lost 3 bases, leaving 9 bases of the junction unmatched. This CDR3 contains 16 residues. From germline, CDR1 is LGHNT and CDR2 FRNRAP. CDR3: CASGFGTGMRSTEAFF. CDR3 DNA: TGTGCTAGTGGTTTTGGGACAGGGATGCGCAGCACTGAAGCTTTCTTT.

This sequence joins TRBV25-1 and TRBJ1-2; 8 bases are a match to TRBD1. Germline CDR1 is MGHDK and CDR2 is SYGVNS. The ends lost 5 bases at V and 6 bases at J; junction bases unmatched: 8. This CDR3 comprises 14 residues. CDR3 bases: TGTGCCAGCAGTCCCCCTGGCAGGGGGCATGGCTACACCTTC. Amino acid sequence: CASSPPGRGHGYTF.

This clone was detected only once. The chain combines TRBV29-1 with TRBJ2-7; TRBD2 matches 9 bases. CDR3 length: 14 amino acids. Germline assignment: CDR1 SQVTM and CDR2 ANQGSEA. Trimming removed 2 bases from V and 3 bases from J; junction bases left unmatched: 5. CDR3 protein: CSVESGSGGYEQYF. CDR3 DNA: TGCAGCGTTGAATCTGGTAGCGGGGGCTACGAGCAGTACTTC.

The rearrangement joins TRBV9 to TRBJ2-7; TRBD2 might be the D (5 bases). Germline CDR1 and CDR2: SGDLS and YYNGEE. V was clipped by 4 bases and J by 3 bases, with 8 bases between them. There are 12 residues in the CDR3. The CDR3 region has the DNA TGTGCCAGCAGCCCCGGGAACTACGAGCAGTACTTC. It is translated as CASSPGNYEQYF. The full variable domain, its missing parts supplied by reference TRBV9 and TRBJ2-7, is DSGVTQTPKHLITATGQRVTLRCSPRSGDLSVYWYQQSLDQGLQFLIQYYNGEERAKGNILERFSAQQFPDLHSELNLSSLELGDSALYFCASSPGNYEQYFGPGTRLTVT.

The J gene is TRBJ1-3, the V gene TRBV5-1; no clear D gene. Trimming removed 1 base at V and 1 base at J, with 9 bases between. This CDR3 region has 15 residues. The germline V gene has CDR1 SGHRS and CDR2 YFSETQ. Here the CDR3 reads CASSLSSGSGNTIYF. CDR3 sequence (DNA): TGCGCCAGCAGCTTGTCGTCGGGGTCTGGAAACACCATATATTTT.